This T cell receptor (beta chain) came from a study of vaccination and CD4 T cells after COVID-19. V shed 10 bases and J shed 2 bases, with 15 bases lying between them. The germline CDR1 and CDR2 sequences are LNHDA and SQIVND (reference sequence). The CDR3 contains 13 residues. As for treatment: approximately 9-day PBMC culture with coronavirus spike peptide pools or control peptides (ViraFEST assay). With respect to this clonotype: Its specificity is not known.

The assay that was used to sequence DNA from cultured CD4+ T cells was the Oncomine TCR Beta short-read assay. From cultured CD4+ T cells, genomic DNA was extracted. A single record per CDR3 protein comes from TCRdb applying MiXCR to the PCR reads. Of about 21,000 distinct CDR3 sequences in the sample, 38% were seen once. The starting material was CD4+ T cells from blood, cultured in vitro, obtained before SARS-CoV-2 vaccination. This rearrangement joins TRBV19 to TRBJ2-7; D not resolved. This clonotype originated in a human donor who had recovered from COVID-19. This CDR3 is CATRDTGTYEQYF. CDR3 DNA: TGTGCCACCCGAGACACTGGAACCTACGAGCAGTACTTC.